One T cell receptor (beta chain) is described in this entry. Its specificity is unknown. This CDR3 region has 14 residues. In germline, CDR1 is SEHNR, CDR2 FQNEAQ (reference sequence). V lost 5 bases and J 0 bases, leaving 10 bases between the germline ends. The data belong to a study of OX40 agonist ivuxolimab in advanced cancers. At the level of the study: Treatment of patients was with ivuxolimab, an agonistic anti-OX40 (CD134) antibody. In this trial design, patients received ivuxolimab intravenously at 0.01 to 10 mg/kg every 2 weeks. Patients assigned to dose escalation were diagnosed with hepatocellular carcinoma, melanoma, renal cell or head and neck cancer. Whole-study findings and limits: Determination of antigen specificity was not performed for the expanded peripheral T cells.

The assay was immunoSEQ multiplex PCR, and TCRdb's table has in-frame clones only and misses some. The sample consists of about 83,000 clones, less than 85% of them appearing once. V is TRBV7-9 and J is TRBJ1-2; unclear D gene. This sample comprised CD4+ or CD8+ T cells sorted from blood, obtained in a trial of the OX40 agonist ivuxolimab. The sequence was collected from an adult with an advanced solid tumor such as melanoma, head and neck, liver or kidney cancer. In DNA form, the CDR3 reads TGTGCCAGCAGCGAGGACGTTTCTAACTATGGCTACACCTTC. It specifies CASSEDVSNYGYTF. Filled out from reference TRBV7-9 and TRBJ1-2, the complete variable domain reads DTGVSQNPRHKITKRGQNVTFRCDPISEHNRLYWYRQTLGQGPEFLTYFQNEAQLEKSRLLSDRFSAERPKGSFSTLEIQRTEQGDSAMYLCASSEDVSNYGYTFGSGTRLTVV.